A single sample is the source of the 25 T cell receptor beta chains below, sequenced in a study of cytomegalovirus exposure and HLA in healthy donors. PCR primers comprised 60 Vbeta and 13 Jbeta primers. Measured with immunoSEQ multiplex PCR; TCRdb has only the in-frame clones, and not every one. Here the sample spans around 190,000 clones, around 79% being singletons. Sequences were obtained from PBMCs. These receptors were collected from a woman in her thirties or forties in good health and CMV-seronegative.

The J gene is TRBJ1-4, the V gene TRBV4-1; D may be TRBD1 (5 bases). V gave up 0 bases and J gave up 8 bases, with 19 bases separating them. This CDR3 contains 17 residues. Germline CDR1 is MGHRA and CDR2 is YSYEKL. The CDR3 sequence is CASSQDKAGRQKEKLFF. Written as DNA, the CDR3 is TGCGCCAGCAGCCAAGATAAGGCAGGGCGACAAAAAGAAAAACTGTTTTTT.

This clone was recorded only once. The chain's CDR3 is CASSTAGRGQFF. Here the CDR3 DNA reads TGTGCCAGCAGCACCGCGGGCCGAGGGCAGTTCTTC. The V and J genes are TRBV7-8 and TRBJ2-1; weak D call: TRBD2 (5 bases). The CDR3 spans 12 residues. V was trimmed by 5 bases and J by 12 bases, leaving 14 bases between them. Germline CDR1 and CDR2: SGHVS and FQNEAQ. Full variable domain (remainder filled in from reference TRBV7-8 and TRBJ2-1): GAGVSQSPRYKVAKRGQDVALRCDPISGHVSLFWYQQALGQGPEFLTYFQNEAQLDKSGLPSDRFFAERPEGSVSTLKIQRTQQEDSAVYLCASSTAGRGQFFGPGTRLTVL.

V gene TRBV5-4 combines with J gene TRBJ2-7; TRBD1 aligns across 9 bases. The junction had 4 bases not matched to a gene; V was cut back by 3 bases and J by 3 bases. Germline V gene sequence: CDR1 SGHNT, CDR2 YYREEE (reference sequence). The CDR3 runs to 14 residues. In DNA, the CDR3 is TGTGCCAGCAGCTCGGGACAGGGTCGCTACGAGCAGTACTTC. Translation gives CASSSGQGRYEQYF.

A word on this clone: The same CDR3 arises from other DNA sequences in this sample as well. The gene calls are TRBV5-1 and TRBJ2-3; TRBD1 matches at 7 bases. The CDR3 totals 17 residues. Germline loops: CDR1 SGHRS, CDR2 YFSETQ. The V gene end was trimmed by 2 bases and the J gene end by 6 bases; junction bases not matched to a gene: 15. CDR3 loop: CASSFFSTGQGVDTQYF. The CDR3 DNA sequence: TGCGCCAGCAGCTTCTTCTCGACAGGGCAGGGTGTCGATACGCAGTATTTT.

This clone was counted a single time. V is TRBV9 and J is TRBJ2-7; perhaps TRBD1 as D (5 bases). This CDR3 contains 15 residues. Germline V gene sequence: CDR1 SGDLS, CDR2 YYNGEE. V was shortened by 0 bases and J by 4 bases, with 14 bases between the two germline ends. The CDR3 here is CASSVAQGAFYEQYF. In nucleotides, the CDR3 is TGTGCCAGCAGCGTAGCGCAAGGGGCTTTTTACGAGCAGTACTTC.

The chain links TRBV6-5 to TRBJ2-7; maybe TRBD2 (7 bases). Trimming removed 5 bases from V and 2 bases from J, with 13 bases in between. CDR3 length: 14 residues. Germline V gene data show CDR1 as MNHEY and CDR2 as SVGAGI. The CDR3 is CASSLMGGPYEQYF. The DNA of the CDR3 is TGTGCCAGCAGTCTCATGGGGGGGCCCTACGAGCAGTACTTC.

The rearrangement links TRBV20-1 to TRBJ2-2; no clear D. From germline, CDR1 is DFQATT and CDR2 SNEGSKA (reference sequence). CDR3 length: 11 residues. V shed 5 bases and J shed 7 bases, with 8 bases lying between them. CDR3 sequence: CSAPTYGELFF. The CDR3, as DNA: TGCAGTGCTCCGACATACGGGGAGCTGTTTTTT.

This chain links TRBV29-1 with TRBJ2-7; D gene uncertain. V shed 3 bases and J shed 0 bases, with 12 bases lying between them. CDR3 size: 14 residues. The germline CDR1 and CDR2 sequences are SQVTM and ANQGSEA. CDR3 sequence reads: CSVEWQSPSYEQYF. The CDR3 nucleotides read TGCAGCGTTGAGTGGCAGTCCCCCTCCTACGAGCAGTACTTC.

The sample holds a few counts of this clone. J is TRBJ1-4 and V is TRBV9; possibly TRBD1 for D (6 bases). Germline V lookup: CDR1 SGDLS, CDR2 YYNGEE. The V end lost 4 bases, the J end lost 8 bases, and 15 bases lay between the germline ends. This CDR3 spans 14 amino acids. DNA of the CDR3: TGTGCCAGCAGCCTGGGGGCGAATTCGGAAAAACTGTTTTTT. Protein product: CASSLGANSEKLFF.

The chain joins TRBV5-1 to TRBJ1-2, with TRBD1 identical over 8 bases. Germline loops: CDR1 SGHRS, CDR2 YFSETQ. This CDR3 spans 15 amino acids. Germline trimming cut 0 bases from V and 6 bases from J; bases unmatched to any gene: 7. The CDR3 DNA follows: TGCGCCAGCAGCTTGGGACAGGGGACGGTTCATGGCTACACCTTC. Amino acids: CASSLGQGTVHGYTF. The complete variable domain, with remaining parts taken from reference TRBV5-1 and TRBJ1-2, reads KAGVTQTPRYLIKTRGQQVTLSCSPISGHRSVSWYQQTPGQGLQFLFEYFSETQRNKGNFPGRFSGRQFSNSRSEMNVSTLELGDSALYLCASSLGQGTVHGYTFGSGTRLTVV.

The chain combines TRBV5-1 with TRBJ1-2; tentative D call: TRBD1 (5 bases). CDR1 and CDR2 (germline): SGHRS, YFSETQ. This CDR3 is built from 16 residues. Between the trimmed V and J ends, which lost 2 bases and 3 bases, there was a span of 17 bases. CDR3: CASSLGAGMIDYGYTF. The CDR3 nucleotides read TGCGCCAGCAGCTTAGGCGCAGGGATGATTGACTATGGCTACACCTTC.

As DNA, the CDR3 is TGTGCCAGCAGTTACGGGTTGGGAGGCTATTATGAGCAGTTCTTC. It codes for CASSYGLGGYYEQFF. V and J are TRBV6-7 and TRBJ2-1; D possibly corresponds to TRBD2 (6 bases). TRBV6-7 belongs to the ORF category, with a function that is uncertain. This CDR3 is built from 15 residues. V dropped 2 bases and J dropped 8 bases, with 16 bases sitting between them.

This clone was picked up one time. CDR3 sequence reads: CASSLRGQVAQETQYF. The CDR3 DNA reads TGCGCCAGCAGCCTACGGGGACAGGTGGCCCAAGAGACCCAGTACTTC. The genes are TRBV5-1 and TRBJ2-5; TRBD1 aligns across 8 bases. The CDR3 is made up of 16 amino acids. Per germline, CDR1 SGHRS and CDR2 YFSETQ. Unmatched junction bases numbered 9, after V lost 4 bases and J lost 1 base.

The genes are TRBV11-3 and TRBJ2-3; D may be TRBD1 (6 bases). The V gene's germline CDR1 is SGHNT and CDR2 YENEEA. The CDR3 is made up of 15 amino acids. V lost 5 bases, J lost 0 bases, and 12 bases lay in between. This CDR3 reads CASSPTGPSTDTQYF. As DNA, the CDR3 is TGTGCCAGCAGCCCAACAGGGCCCAGCACAGATACGCAGTATTTT.

This clone was observed a few times. The rearrangement joins TRBV6-1 to TRBJ1-1, with TRBD1 as a possible D gene (5 bases). The ends were cut back, 7 bases at V and 6 bases at J, with 21 bases in the middle. Germline CDR1 and CDR2: MNHNS and SASEGT. CDR3 length: 15 residues. The CDR3 bases are TGTGCCAGCACTAACTTGGGGGGGAGGTTCGCTGAAGCTTTCTTT. Translated: CASTNLGGRFAEAFF.

To note about this clone: One junction end disagrees with the germline gene, perhaps due to a read error. V is TRBV7-9 and J is TRBJ1-2; D uncertain. The CDR3 has 14 residues. CDR1 and CDR2 from the germline V gene are SEHNR and FQNEAQ (reference sequence). The CDR3 is CSSSIGGNSYGYTF. DNA of the CDR3: TGTTCCAGCAGCATAGGCGGGAATTCCTATGGCTACACCTTC.

The chain carries TRBV10-2 and TRBJ2-3, with TRBD2 matching 11 bases. Germline V gene sequence: CDR1 WSHSY, CDR2 SAAADI. J was trimmed by 6 bases and V by 7 bases; bases with no gene match: 6. The CDR3 covers 14 residues. The CDR3 is CASTRLAGSDTQYF. The CDR3, as DNA: TGCGCCAGCACCCGACTAGCGGGAAGCGATACGCAGTATTTT.

The chain links TRBV10-3 to TRBJ1-1; D unclear. V lost 10 bases, J lost 0 bases, and 9 bases lay in between. Germline assignment: CDR1 ENHRY and CDR2 SYGVKD. The CDR3 runs to 12 residues. The DNA of the CDR3 is TGTGCCACCCTAAGTGTGAACACTGAAGCTTTCTTT. Amino acids: CATLSVNTEAFF.

J is TRBJ2-7 and V is TRBV30, with TRBD2 matching 8 bases. CDR1 is GTSNPN and CDR2 is SVGIG in the germline V gene (reference sequence). The CDR3 loop spans 13 amino acids. V lost 2 bases to trimming and J lost 2 bases; unmatched junction nucleotides: 2. The CDR3, as DNA: TGTGCCTGGAGTCCCGGGAGGGCCTACGAGCAGTACTTC. Translation gives CAWSPGRAYEQYF.

V and J are TRBV18 and TRBJ1-2; the match to TRBD1 covers 7 bases. This CDR3 is 13 amino acids long. Germline-derived CDR1 and CDR2 are KGHSH and LQKENI. Trimming cost V 2 bases and J 5 bases; bases outside gene matches: 2. The CDR3 region has the DNA TGTGCCAGCTCACCAACAGGGGTTTATGGCTACACCTTC. It is translated as CASSPTGVYGYTF.

This clone showed up just once. The gene calls are TRBV6-5 and TRBJ2-1, with TRBD2 matching 10 bases. This CDR3 comprises 14 residues. V lost 8 bases and J lost 5; bases outside the gene matches: 6. CDR1 MNHEY and CDR2 SVGAGI come from the germline V gene. The CDR3 region has the DNA TGTGCCAGCGCACCTAGCGGGGGAAACAATGAGCAGTTCTTC. It encodes CASAPSGGNNEQFF.

The gene calls are TRBV5-4 and TRBJ1-6; no firm D call. V shed 0 bases and J shed 9 bases, with 13 bases lying between them. This CDR3 has 15 residues. Per the germline V gene, CDR1 is SGHNT and CDR2 is YYREEE (reference sequence). The CDR3 nucleotides read TGTGCCAGCAGCTTGGCCTCCCGGCGGATTTCACCCCTCCACTTT. Amino acids: CASSLASRRISPLHF. Full variable domain (rest looked up from reference TRBV5-4 and TRBJ1-6): ETGVTQSPTHLIKTRGQQVTLRCSSQSGHNTVSWYQQALGQGPQFIFQYYREEENGRGNFPPRFSGLQFPNYSSELNVNALELDDSALYLCASSLASRRISPLHFGNGTRLTVT.

This chain links TRBV6-5 with TRBJ1-6, with a weak D call TRBD1 (6 bases). V lost 6 bases and J 8 bases, leaving 14 bases between the germline ends. Germline V CDR1 and CDR2: MNHEY, SVGAGI. This CDR3 region has 14 residues. CDR3 coding DNA: TGTGCCAGCAGCCCGGGGACATTCTATTCACCCCTCCACTTT. Protein: CASSPGTFYSPLHF.

The CDR3 DNA sequence: TGTGCCAGCAGCTTAGCGGGAGGGCCGGGATACGAGCAGTACTTC. This gives the protein CASSLAGGPGYEQYF. This chain uses TRBV7-2 with TRBJ2-7; 7 bases are shared with TRBD2. Germline-derived CDR1 and CDR2 are SGHTA and FQGNSA. V was clipped by 0 bases and J by 4 bases; unmatched bases: 6. This CDR3 spans 15 amino acids.

The chain is built from TRBV18 and TRBJ2-5; the match to TRBD2 covers 9 bases. Per the germline V gene, CDR1 is KGHSH and CDR2 is LQKENI. V was pared by 9 bases and J by 5 bases, with 13 bases of the junction left unmatched. CDR3 size: 15 residues. The CDR3 DNA reads as TGTGCCAGTAGCCCAGAGGGACTAGCTCGGGAGACCCAGTACTTC. It translates to CASSPEGLARETQYF.